A selection of T cell receptor beta chains follows, all from one sample in a study of CD8 T cells in Susac syndrome. TCRdb redid the calling of the immunoSEQ multiplex PCR reads with MiXCR, one entry per CDR3 protein. Among nearly 70,000 distinct CDR3 sequences, over 90% were seen once, and the ten largest hold about 0.22%. Sequenced: CD8+ T cells from PBMCs. The receptors come from a human donor in good health. Each CDR3 is given with its conserved first and last residue. Fields, in order: V gene, clone size, J gene, D gene, CDR3 protein, CDR3 DNA. The D gene is left open where the match is weak. Some rows mark clone size as missing; the rest say once, few, many or name a class of expanded clone.

V: TRBV30
size: once
J: TRBJ1-1
D: NA
CDR3: CAWSVQGRVNTEAFF
DNA: TGTGCCTGGAGTGTACAGGGTAGGGTGAACACTGAAGCTTTCTTT

V: TRBV29-1
size: NA
J: TRBJ2-1
D: NA
CDR3: CSARSRGGYNEQFF
DNA: TGCAGCGCCCGCTCCAGGGGTGGCTACAATGAGCAGTTCTTC

V: TRBV15
size: NA
J: TRBJ1-1
D: NA
CDR3: CAAQGDMNTEAFF
DNA: TGTGCCGCCCAAGGGGACATGAACACTGAAGCTTTCTTT

V: TRBV5-1
size: NA
J: TRBJ2-7
D: TRBD2
CDR3: CASSPYLAGAHEQYF
DNA: TGCGCCAGCAGCCCGTACCTAGCGGGGGCGCACGAGCAGTACTTC

V: TRBV27
size: NA
J: TRBJ1-1
D: NA
CDR3: CASRPLGWNTEAFF
DNA: TGTGCCAGCAGGCCGCTTGGATGGAACACTGAAGCTTTCTTT

V: TRBV20-1
size: NA
J: TRBJ2-1
D: TRBD2
CDR3: CSAREASGGAGEQFF
DNA: TGCAGTGCTAGAGAGGCTAGCGGGGGGGCCGGTGAGCAGTTCTTC

V: TRBV11-2
size: few
J: TRBJ2-1
D: TRBD1
CDR3: CASSLSQGAQGYNEQFF
DNA: TGTGCCAGCAGCTTATCACAGGGGGCGCAAGGCTACAATGAGCAGTTCTTC

V: TRBV6-2/TRBV6-3
size: NA
J: TRBJ1-1
D: NA
CDR3: CASSRGSRITEAFF
DNA: TGTGCCAGCAGCAGGGGATCTCGGATCACTGAAGCTTTCTTT

V: TRBV7-2
size: NA
J: TRBJ1-5
D: NA
CDR3: CASSREEGQPQHF
DNA: TGTGCCAGCAGCCGAGAGGAGGGCCAGCCCCAGCATTTT

V: TRBV3-1
size: once
J: TRBJ2-2
D: NA
CDR3: CASSSRRGTSSGELFF
DNA: TGTGCCAGCAGCTCAAGACGGGGGACGAGCTCCGGGGAGCTGTTTTTT

V: TRBV30
size: NA
J: TRBJ2-7
D: NA
CDR3: CAWSVVFSEQYF
DNA: TGTGCCTGGAGTGTAGTATTTTCCGAGCAGTACTTC

V: TRBV3-1
size: NA
J: TRBJ2-6
D: NA
CDR3: CASSRAGSSGANVLTF
DNA: TGTGCCAGCAGCCGCGCAGGGAGCTCTGGGGCCAACGTCCTGACTTTC

V: TRBV12-3/TRBV12-4
size: NA
J: TRBJ2-5
D: TRBD2
CDR3: CASSPRLAKETQYF
DNA: TGTGCCAGCAGTCCCCGACTAGCGAAAGAGACCCAGTACTTC

V: TRBV27
size: NA
J: TRBJ1-5
D: NA
CDR3: CASSPIKATRTSNQPQHF
DNA: TGTGCCAGCAGTCCCATTAAGGCGACAAGGACTAGCAATCAGCCCCAGCATTTT

V: TRBV7-9
size: NA
J: TRBJ1-1
D: NA
CDR3: CASSHPLDSPEAFF
DNA: TGTGCCAGCAGCCACCCTCTGGACAGCCCTGAAGCTTTCTTT

V: TRBV4-2
size: NA
J: TRBJ2-2
D: NA
CDR3: CASSPLGHHSPNTGELFF
DNA: TGTGCCAGCAGCCCCCTCGGACACCACAGCCCGAACACCGGGGAGCTGTTTTTT

V: TRBV6-1
size: NA
J: TRBJ2-2
D: TRBD2
CDR3: CASTSLRGEHTGELFF
DNA: TGTGCCAGCACCTCTTTGCGGGGGGAACACACCGGGGAGCTGTTTTTT

V: TRBV4-2
size: NA
J: TRBJ2-1
D: NA
CDR3: CASSVYRGGNEQFF
DNA: TGTGCCAGCAGCGTATACAGGGGGGGCAATGAGCAGTTCTTC

V: TRBV4-3
size: NA
J: TRBJ1-1
D: NA
CDR3: CASSQLQGLNTEAFF
DNA: TGCGCCAGCAGCCAACTCCAGGGCTTGAACACTGAAGCTTTCTTT

V: TRBV5-1
size: NA
J: TRBJ1-1
D: NA
CDR3: CASRTGTLLWSTEAFF
DNA: TGCGCCAGCAGGACCGGGACGCTCCTGTGGTCCACTGAAGCTTTCTTT

V: TRBV7-2
size: NA
J: TRBJ2-2
D: NA
CDR3: CASSLATGELFF
DNA: TGTGCCAGCAGCTTAGCCACCGGGGAGCTGTTTTTT

V: TRBV4-1
size: NA
J: TRBJ2-3
D: TRBD1
CDR3: CASSQDPPQGATDTQYF
DNA: TGCGCCAGCAGCCAAGATCCCCCCCAGGGGGCGACAGATACGCAGTATTTT

V: TRBV7-2
size: NA
J: TRBJ2-3
D: NA
CDR3: CASSLYLAMDTQYF
DNA: TGTGCCAGCAGCTTATATCTAGCGATGGATACGCAGTATTTT

V: TRBV30
size: NA
J: TRBJ1-2
D: NA
CDR3: CAWSASDFYGYTF
DNA: TGTGCCTGGAGTGCTTCTGATTTCTATGGCTACACCTTC

V: TRBV4-2
size: NA
J: TRBJ2-7
D: NA
CDR3: CASSQEEGAHSYEQYF
DNA: TGTGCCAGCAGCCAAGAGGAGGGGGCTCATTCCTACGAGCAGTACTTC

V: TRBV5-8
size: once
J: TRBJ1-2
D: NA
CDR3: CASNLVGAYGYTF
DNA: TGTGCCAGCAACCTCGTGGGCGCTTATGGCTACACCTTC

V: TRBV13
size: NA
J: TRBJ1-6
D: TRBD1
CDR3: CASSLTGGFSPLHF
DNA: TGTGCCAGCAGCCTTACAGGGGGTTTTTCACCCCTCCACTTT

V: TRBV7-9
size: NA
J: TRBJ2-5
D: NA
CDR3: CASSHRTGETQYF
DNA: TGTGCCAGCAGCCACAGGACTGGAGAGACCCAGTACTTC

V: TRBV6-1
size: NA
J: TRBJ2-5
D: NA
CDR3: CASSPSAGQNLQETQYF
DNA: TGTGCCAGCAGTCCATCGGCGGGGCAGAACCTCCAAGAGACCCAGTACTTC

V: TRBV24-1
size: NA
J: TRBJ2-1
D: TRBD2
CDR3: CATSDSGLERGGLSSYNEQFF
DNA: TGTGCCACCAGTGATTCAGGACTAGAGCGGGGGGGTCTAAGCTCCTACAATGAGCAGTTCTTC

V: TRBV10-2
size: NA
J: TRBJ2-2
D: NA
CDR3: CASSGDTYTGELFF
DNA: TGCGCCAGCAGTGGGGACACGTACACCGGGGAGCTGTTTTTT